These 18 T cell receptor beta chains were sequenced from one sample in a study of blood T cell repertoires in COVID-19. TCRdb's table, derived via immunoSEQ multiplex PCR, lists solely in-frame clones and lacks some. The top ten clones hold approximately 1.2% of a sample with about 360,000 clones, about 87% of them seen once. The sequenced sample was PBMCs or T cells enriched from blood (not recorded which). The receptor set was obtained from a young man who had recovered from COVID-19.

The genes are TRBV7-9 and TRBJ2-5; TRBD1 agrees at 7 bases. This CDR3 comprises 14 residues. V shed 7 bases, J shed 1 base, and the junction held 6 bases outside the gene matches. Germline-derived CDR1 and CDR2 are SEHNR and FQNEAQ (reference sequence). CDR3 nucleotides: TGTGCCAGCACACAGACAGGGCTCCAAGAGACCCAGTACTTC. Its translation: CASTQTGLQETQYF.

This chain connects TRBV7-9 to TRBJ2-4; 7 bases are a match to TRBD1. The CDR3 is made up of 14 amino acids. Germline CDR1 and CDR2: SEHNR and FQNEAQ (reference sequence). V was clipped by 5 bases and J by 5 bases; unmatched bases: 6. CDR3 nucleotides: TGTGCCAGCAGCCAAAGGACAGGTCAAAACATTCAGTACTTC. This sequence encodes CASSQRTGQNIQYF.

The rearrangement uses TRBV7-2 and TRBJ1-4, with D tentatively TRBD1 (5 bases). There are 14 residues in the CDR3. V lost 5 bases to trimming and J lost 8 bases, with 15 bases between them. The V gene's germline CDR1 is SGHTA and CDR2 FQGNSA. The DNA of the CDR3 is TGTGCCAGCAGCCCCATGGGGCATCGGGAAAAACTGTTTTTT. Amino acid sequence: CASSPMGHREKLFF.

The chain employs TRBV9 and TRBJ2-3; D might be TRBD2 (6 bases). V was pared by 0 bases and J by 2 bases, with 10 bases between. This CDR3 is 15 amino acids long. The V gene's germline CDR1 is SGDLS and CDR2 YYNGEE. The CDR3 coding sequence is TGTGCCAGCAGCGTAGGGAGCGGGCCCACAGATACGCAGTATTTT. Translated, it gives CASSVGSGPTDTQYF.

This sequence joins TRBV10-1 and TRBJ2-7; 9 nucleotides align to TRBD1. The junction had 8 bases not matched to a gene; V was cut back by 1 base and J by 4 bases. In germline, CDR1 is WNHNN, CDR2 SYGVQD (reference sequence). The CDR3 covers 16 residues. For the CDR3, the DNA is TGCGCCAGCAGTGAGTTACCCGGGACAGGGAAGTACGAGCAGTACTTC. Translating gives CASSELPGTGKYEQYF.

The rearrangement uses TRBV2 and TRBJ2-7; no clear D gene. The CDR3 runs 11 residues. The V end was cut by 6 bases, the J end by 2 bases, with 5 bases between. Germline loops: CDR1 SNHLY, CDR2 FYNNEI. CDR3 in amino acids: CASSATYEQYF. The CDR3 coding sequence is TGTGCCAGCAGCGCGACCTACGAGCAGTACTTC.

This chain connects TRBV30 to TRBJ1-5, with TRBD1 matching over 7 bases. Germline trimming cut 4 bases from V and 3 bases from J; bases unmatched to any gene: 6. The CDR3 extends over 14 amino acids. CDR1 and CDR2 (germline): GTSNPN, SVGIG (reference sequence). This CDR3 is CAWNRDSLNQPQHF. CDR3 coding DNA: TGTGCCTGGAACCGGGACAGCCTCAATCAGCCCCAGCATTTT.

The rearrangement uses TRBV4-1 and TRBJ2-3; weak D call: TRBD2 (6 bases). V lost 0 bases, J lost 5 bases, and 9 bases lay in between. This CDR3 has 14 amino acids. Per germline, CDR1 MGHRA and CDR2 YSYEKL. In nucleotides, the CDR3 is TGCGCCAGCAGCCAAGAACTAGCCGGAGATACGCAGTATTTT. Protein: CASSQELAGDTQYF.

J is TRBJ1-6 and V is TRBV7-9; D may be TRBD1 (5 bases). The germline CDR1 and CDR2 sequences are SEHNR and FQNEAQ (reference sequence). Trimming left V 5 bases short and J 4 bases short, with 12 bases between. The CDR3 consists of 15 residues. As DNA, the CDR3 is TGTGCCAGCAGCAATATCACAGGTTATAATTCACCCCTCCACTTT. Protein sequence: CASSNITGYNSPLHF.

This chain links TRBV10-3 with TRBJ1-3, with TRBD1 matching over 7 bases. The CDR3 consists of 12 residues. V lost 8 bases to trimming and J lost 7 bases; unmatched junction nucleotides: 5. CDR1 is ENHRY and CDR2 is SYGVKD in the germline V gene. The CDR3 DNA reads as TGTGCCATCCTCAGGGACAGCAACACCATATATTTT. Translated, it gives CAILRDSNTIYF.

J is TRBJ1-3 and V is TRBV2; TRBD1 aligns across 7 bases. From germline, CDR1 is SNHLY and CDR2 FYNNEI. This CDR3 spans 15 amino acids. After removal of 2 bases from V and 9 bases from J, the junction contained 10 bases not matched to a gene. The CDR3 DNA reads as TGTGCCAGCAGTGAATTGGCAGGGGGAAGCGGCACCATATATTTT. Amino acids: CASSELAGGSGTIYF.

The chain has TRBV2 and TRBJ2-2; TRBD1 aligns across 10 bases. This CDR3 contains 15 residues. CDR1 SNHLY and CDR2 FYNNEI come from the germline V gene. Germline trimming cut 6 bases from V and 6 bases from J; bases unmatched to any gene: 7. CDR3 sequence: CASRRDRGSPGELFF. CDR3 nucleotide sequence: TGTGCCAGCAGGCGGGACAGGGGTTCTCCCGGGGAGCTGTTTTTT.

Concerning this clone: Other DNA sequences in this sample translate to the same CDR3. This rearrangement joins TRBV12-3 or TRBV12-4 to TRBJ1-2; D is perhaps TRBD1 (5 bases). This CDR3 comprises 13 residues. The ends were cut back, 4 bases at V and 2 bases at J, with 8 bases in the middle. This chain's CDR3 is CASSWGGNYGYTF. The CDR3 coding sequence is TGTGCCAGCAGTTGGGGGGGAAACTATGGCTACACCTTC.

CDR3 region: CASSQLAVQETQYF. In DNA, the CDR3 is TGTGCCAGCTCGCAACTAGCGGTACAAGAGACCCAGTACTTC. This chain joins TRBV18 and TRBJ2-5, with TRBD2 matching 8 bases. The V gene's germline CDR1 is KGHSH and CDR2 LQKENI. The CDR3 covers 14 residues. Trimming took 6 bases from V and 2 from J; bases not matched to a gene: 5.

This chain joins TRBV19 and TRBJ2-3; D is unclear. This CDR3 is built from 14 residues. V dropped 5 bases and J dropped 2 bases, with 11 bases sitting between them. In germline, CDR1 is LNHDA, CDR2 SQIVND (reference sequence). The CDR3 DNA is TGTGCCAGTAGTCCAGGTCACGACACAGATACGCAGTATTTT. Its translation is CASSPGHDTDTQYF.

The V call is TRBV9, the J call TRBJ1-2; 9 bases map to TRBD1. This CDR3 is built from 13 residues. Germline lookup yields CDR1 SGDLS and CDR2 YYNGEE. V shed 5 bases and J 5 bases; nucleotides not matched to a gene: 4. In nucleotides, the CDR3 is TGTGCCAGCAGTAACAGGGGGCAGTATGGCTACACCTTC. This codes for CASSNRGQYGYTF. The full variable domain, its missing parts supplied by reference TRBV9 and TRBJ1-2, is DSGVTQTPKHLITATGQRVTLRCSPRSGDLSVYWYQQSLDQGLQFLIQYYNGEERAKGNILERFSAQQFPDLHSELNLSSLELGDSALYFCASSNRGQYGYTFGSGTRLTVV.

The V gene is TRBV5-5, the J gene TRBJ1-6; D ambiguous. Germline V gives CDR1 SGHKS, CDR2 YYEKEE (reference sequence). V lost 2 bases, J lost 0 bases, and 6 bases lay in between. This CDR3 is built from 15 residues. The CDR3 nucleotides read TGTGCCAGCAGCTTTTCAGGCTCCTATAATTCACCCCTCCACTTT. This sequence encodes CASSFSGSYNSPLHF. The whole variable domain, filled in from reference TRBV5-5 and TRBJ1-6, reads DAGVTQSPTHLIKTRGQQVTLRCSPISGHKSVSWYQQVLGQGPQFIFQYYEKEERGRGNFPDRFSARQFPNYSSELNVNALLLGDSALYLCASSFSGSYNSPLHFGNGTRLTVT.

With respect to this clone: Other DNA variants within this sample encode the same CDR3. This chain connects TRBV7-9 to TRBJ1-5; 10 bases are a match to TRBD1. Germline V lookup: CDR1 SEHNR, CDR2 FQNEAQ (reference sequence). Germline trimming cut 4 bases from V and 4 bases from J; bases unmatched to any gene: 1. The CDR3 totals 14 residues. CDR3 nucleotide sequence: TGTGCCAGCAGCTCGGGACAGGGGAATCAGCCCCAGCATTTT. It translates to CASSSGQGNQPQHF.